This T cell receptor beta chain came from a study of shared clonotypes between healthy human individuals. Sequenced by immunoSEQ multiplex PCR; TCRdb stores in-frame clones only, minus some. This sample carries more than 1,200,000 clones, around 98.5% of them seen once, and the ten largest clones take 0.3% to 0.45%. Germline CDR1 and CDR2: SGHRS and YFSETQ. The CDR3 covers 16 residues. Trimming took 4 bases from V and 6 from J; bases not matched to a gene: 13. The chain recombines TRBV5-1 with TRBJ2-7; 10 bases fit TRBD2. The sample comprised naive CD4+ T cells sorted from blood. Sample subset: CD45RA+ positively selected. The clonotype comes from a man under 40 in good health. The CDR3 region has the DNA TGCGCCAGCAGCCTTCCGTCCGGGACTAGCGTTTCCGAGCAGTACTTC. This encodes CASSLPSGTSVSEQYF.